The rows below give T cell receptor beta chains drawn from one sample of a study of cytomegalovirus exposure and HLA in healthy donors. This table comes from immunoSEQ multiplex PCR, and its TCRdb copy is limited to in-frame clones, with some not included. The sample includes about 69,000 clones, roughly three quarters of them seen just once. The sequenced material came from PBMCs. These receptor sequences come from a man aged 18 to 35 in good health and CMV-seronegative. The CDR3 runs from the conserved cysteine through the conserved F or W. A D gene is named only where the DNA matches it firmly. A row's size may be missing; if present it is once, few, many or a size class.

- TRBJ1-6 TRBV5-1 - CASSNRQSSYNSPLHF TGCGCCAGCAGCAACCGACAGAGCTCCTATAATTCACCCCTCCACTTT
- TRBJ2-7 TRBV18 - CASSPRTGQQAYEQYF TGTGCCAGCTCACCCAGAACGGGACAACAAGCCTACGAGCAGTACTTC
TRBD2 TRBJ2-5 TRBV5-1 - CASRATGGAETQYF TGCGCCAGCAGAGCAACCGGGGGGGCGGAGACCCAGTACTTC
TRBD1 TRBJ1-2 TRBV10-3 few CAISSSRGPGYTF TGTGCCATCAGTTCTTCCAGGGGGCCTGGCTACACCTTC
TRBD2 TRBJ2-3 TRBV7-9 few CASSLRGGAADTQYF TGTGCCAGCAGCTTACGCGGGGGGGCAGCAGATACGCAGTATTTT
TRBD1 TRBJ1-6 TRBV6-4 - CASREQGTANSPLHF TGTGCCAGCAGAGAACAGGGGACAGCTAATTCACCCCTCCACTTT
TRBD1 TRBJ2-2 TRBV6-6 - CASSRDRANTGELFF TGTGCCAGCAGTCGGGACAGGGCGAACACCGGGGAGCTGTTTTTT
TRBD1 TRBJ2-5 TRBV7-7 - CASSPFRDRGQETQYF TGTGCCAGCAGCCCCTTCCGGGACAGGGGGCAAGAGACCCAGTACTTC
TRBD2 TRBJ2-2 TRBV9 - CASSVGASGYTGELFF TGTGCCAGCAGCGTAGGCGCTAGCGGTTACACCGGGGAGCTGTTTTTT
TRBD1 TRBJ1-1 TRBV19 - CASQGQGGEGTEAFF TGTGCCAGTCAGGGACAGGGTGGGGAAGGGACTGAAGCTTTCTTT
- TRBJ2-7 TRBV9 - CASSVMAGETYEQYF TGTGCCAGCAGCGTAATGGCAGGGGAAACCTACGAGCAGTACTTC
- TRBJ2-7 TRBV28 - CASSFRAYEQYF TGTGCCAGCAGTTTTCGAGCTTACGAGCAGTACTTC
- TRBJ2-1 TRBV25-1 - CASSAGYGGYNEQFF TGTGCCAGCAGTGCCGGGTACGGTGGCTACAATGAGCAGTTCTTC
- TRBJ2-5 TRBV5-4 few CASSRPQETQYF TGTGCCAGCAGCCGTCCCCAAGAGACCCAGTACTTC
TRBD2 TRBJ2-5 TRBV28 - CASSLRTSGNKETQYF TGTGCCAGCAGTCTGCGGACTAGCGGTAATAAAGAGACCCAGTACTTC
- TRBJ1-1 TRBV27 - CASSLSGADTEAFF TGTGCCAGCAGTTTGTCAGGGGCGGACACTGAAGCTTTCTTT
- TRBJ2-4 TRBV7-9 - CASSLAVPGNNIQYF TGTGCCAGCAGCTTAGCTGTCCCAGGGAATAACATTCAGTACTTC
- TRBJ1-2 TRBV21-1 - CASSKGGRGYGYTF TGTGCCAGCAGCAAGGGCGGCAGGGGCTATGGCTACACCTTC
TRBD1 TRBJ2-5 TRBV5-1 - CASSLAGQGVMQETQYF TGCGCCAGCAGCTTGGCGGGACAGGGGGTCATGCAAGAGACCCAGTACTTC
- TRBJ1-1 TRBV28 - CATAAGGGNTEAFF TGTGCCACCGCCGCGGGGGGAGGGAACACTGAAGCTTTCTTT
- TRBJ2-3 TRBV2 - CASSREDTQYF TGTGCCAGCTCGAGGGAAGATACGCAGTATTTT
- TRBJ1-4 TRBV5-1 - CASSPGGSNEKLFF TGCGCCAGCAGCCCGGGGGGCTCTAATGAAAAACTGTTTTTT
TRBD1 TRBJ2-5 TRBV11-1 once CASSPRQGRHQETQYF TGTGCCAGCAGCCCTAGACAGGGCCGTCACCAAGAGACCCAGTACTTC
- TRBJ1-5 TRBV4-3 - CASSQDKGQPQHF TGCGCCAGCAGCCAAGATAAGGGGCAGCCCCAGCATTTT
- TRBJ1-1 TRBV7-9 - CASSFLTGSTEAFF TGTGCCAGCAGCTTCCTAACAGGGAGCACTGAAGCTTTCTTT
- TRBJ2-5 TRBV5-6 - CASSSGGGGAGETQYF TGTGCCAGCAGCTCTGGCGGAGGGGGGGCGGGTGAGACCCAGTACTTC
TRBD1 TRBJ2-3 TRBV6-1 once CASYKDRVEDTQYF TGTGCCAGCTACAAGGACAGGGTTGAAGATACGCAGTATTTT
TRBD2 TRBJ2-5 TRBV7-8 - CASSLKVLAFQETQYF TGTGCCAGCAGCTTAAAAGTACTAGCGTTTCAAGAGACCCAGTACTTC
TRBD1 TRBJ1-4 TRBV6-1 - CASKNPGQNNEKLFF TGTGCCAGTAAAAACCCGGGACAGAATAATGAAAAACTGTTTTTT
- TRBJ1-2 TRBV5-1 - CASSPRGDPSGYTF TGCGCCAGCAGCCCTCGGGGAGATCCGAGTGGCTACACCTTC